This TCR beta chain is drawn from a study of identical twins. Study-level findings and limits: Among beta out-of-frame sequences, excess sharing between twins appeared weaker.

The authors used template switching to add a universal primer site and gave cDNA unique molecular identifiers. TCRdb recomputed calls from the 5' RACE reads with MiXCR, one row per CDR3 protein. Of approximately 630,000 distinct CDR3 sequences listed, roughly 7.2% were seen once; the top ten hold 1.6%. With 4 bases removed from V and 0 bases from J, the gap between germline ends came to 19 bases. The germline gives CDR1 MDHEN, CDR2 SYDVKM. This CDR3 has 17 residues. Notes on this clonotype: The antigen remains unidentified.

These data also formed part of another study, on yellow fever vaccine responses in identical twins. From that study: Twins' vaccine T cell responses reportedly seemed partly convergent and partly personalized.

This TCR came from a woman between 18 and 29 years old in good health. The sample consisted of PBMCs. The V gene is TRBV28, the J gene TRBJ2-7, with D perhaps TRBD2 (5 bases). CDR3 coding DNA: TGTGCCAGCAGTTCCCAGCCGGGGTCGAGCAACTCCTACGAGCAGTACGTC. Translated: CASSSQPGSSNSYEQYV.